This is a list of T cell receptor beta chains from one sample in a study of T and B cells in COVID-19 patients. One entry per CDR3 protein results from TCRdb running MiXCR on the multiplex PCR reads. The sample has approximately 6,400 distinct CDR3 sequences, roughly 30% seen once. The sample taken for sequencing was blood. The source is a human donor with active COVID-19. The CDR3 runs from the conserved cysteine through the conserved F or W. A D gene is named only where the DNA matches it firmly. Only part of the rows carry a size: once, few, many, or a class if the clone is expanded.

cdr3_aa cdr3_nt j_call d_call clone_size v_call
CASSIRPGSSNQPQHF TGTGCCAGTAGTATACGGCCGGGTAGTAGCAATCAGCCCCAGCATTTT TRBJ1-5 NA medium-sized TRBV19
CASSSGLGGGANVLTF TGTGCCAGCAGCTCGGGACTCGGGGGGGGGGCCAACGTCCTGACTTTC TRBJ2-6 TRBD2 few TRBV7-2
CASSHGQFGAEYNSPLHF TGCGCCAGCAGCCATGGACAGTTCGGGGCGGAGTACAATTCACCCCTCCACTTT TRBJ1-6 NA NA TRBV5-1
CASSFRDASGANVLTF TGTGCCAGCAGCTTTCGGGACGCCTCTGGGGCCAACGTCCTGACTTTC TRBJ2-6 NA NA TRBV7-2
CASSPSDRATEAFF TGTGCCAGCTCACCATCCGACAGGGCCACTGAAGCTTTCTTT TRBJ1-1 TRBD1 NA TRBV18
CASSDYPGQHYGYTF TGTGCCAGCAGTGATTACCCGGGACAGCACTATGGCTACACCTTC TRBJ1-2 TRBD1 NA TRBV6-5
CASTPLGRSSGNTIYF TGTGCCAGTACCCCCCTGGGACGGAGCTCTGGAAACACCATATATTTT TRBJ1-3 NA medium-sized TRBV19
CASSIGGGVGYTF TGTGCCAGTAGTATCGGAGGGGGCGTTGGCTACACCTTC TRBJ1-2 TRBD1 medium-sized TRBV19
CSARGTRGGGGYTF TGCAGTGCTAGAGGGACCAGGGGGGGCGGAGGCTACACCTTC TRBJ1-2 TRBD1 NA TRBV20-1
CASSQLSASGSSGGVRSGETQYF TGCGCCAGCAGCCAACTATCTGCCTCGGGGAGTAGCGGGGGGGTAAGGTCAGGGGAGACCCAGTACTTC TRBJ2-5 TRBD2 NA TRBV4-3
CASSLKAGYSNQPQHF TGTGCCAGCAGTTTGAAGGCCGGATATAGCAATCAGCCCCAGCATTTT TRBJ1-5 NA few TRBV27
CATSSTGQETQYF TGTGCCACCAGTTCCACAGGGCAGGAGACCCAGTACTTC TRBJ2-5 NA NA TRBV24-1
CATIGLSYNEQFF TGTGCCACCATTGGTCTCTCCTACAATGAGCAGTTCTTC TRBJ2-1 NA few TRBV10-3
CSASQNSPLHF TGCAGTGCTAGTCAAAATTCACCCCTCCACTTT TRBJ1-6 NA NA TRBV20-1
CASSLGGQGGDEQFF TGCGCCAGCAGCTTGGGAGGACAGGGGGGGGATGAGCAGTTCTTC TRBJ2-1 TRBD1 NA TRBV5-1
CASRGGQASSYNEQFF TGTGCCAGCAGGGGGGGACAGGCGAGCTCCTACAATGAGCAGTTCTTC TRBJ2-1 TRBD1 NA TRBV6-1
CASSKGGDEKLFF TGTGCCAGTAGTAAAGGGGGCGACGAAAAACTGTTTTTT TRBJ1-4 TRBD1 NA TRBV19
CASSLEGGGNTEAFF TGCGCCAGCAGCTTGGAAGGGGGTGGGAACACTGAAGCTTTCTTT TRBJ1-1 NA NA TRBV5-4
CASSVDRYSGNTIYF TGTGCCAGCAGTGTTGACAGATACTCTGGAAACACCATATATTTT TRBJ1-3 NA medium-sized TRBV6-5
CASSYSEDTEAFF TGTGCCAGCAGTTACTCGGAGGACACTGAAGCTTTCTTT TRBJ1-1 NA NA TRBV6-6
CASSLGTSGVLGAGELFF TGTGCCAGCAGTTTGGGGACTAGCGGGGTTTTAGGAGCCGGGGAGCTGTTTTTT TRBJ2-2 TRBD2 few TRBV12-3/TRBV12-4
CATSRVGGGHSYNEQFF TGTGCCACCAGCAGAGTCGGGGGGGGCCATTCTTACAATGAGCAGTTCTTC TRBJ2-1 TRBD2 medium-sized TRBV15
CASADQGYGYTF TGTGCCAGTGCGGATCAGGGCTATGGCTACACCTTC TRBJ1-2 NA medium-sized TRBV19
CASGGLAGDTQYF TGTGCCAGCGGGGGACTAGCGGGGGATACGCAGTATTTT TRBJ2-3 TRBD2 once TRBV7-4
CASSLKYTSSGLNTGELFF TGTGCCAGCAGCTTAAAGTATACTTCTAGCGGGCTGAACACCGGGGAGCTGTTTTTT TRBJ2-2 TRBD2 NA TRBV7-9
CASSRPGTGNYEQYF TGTGCCAGCAGTAGGCCCGGGACAGGGAATTACGAGCAGTACTTC TRBJ2-7 TRBD1 medium-sized TRBV11-1
CASSQDQRGGTNEQFF TGCGCCAGCAGCCAAGATCAGCGGGGGGGAACTAATGAGCAGTTCTTC TRBJ2-1 TRBD2 few TRBV4-1
CASSQEVGGFSYEQYF TGTGCCAGCAGCCAAGAAGTGGGGGGATTCTCCTACGAGCAGTACTTC TRBJ2-7 NA NA TRBV14
CASSGNEQFF TGTGCCAGCAGTGGGAATGAGCAGTTCTTC TRBJ2-1 NA medium-sized TRBV6-2/TRBV6-3
CASSVRDRGTGELFF TGTGCCAGCAGCGTACGGGACAGGGGAACCGGGGAGCTGTTTTTT TRBJ2-2 TRBD1 NA TRBV9
CASSQDPTGGSYEQYF TGTGCCAGCAGCCAAGATCCTACTGGCGGGTCCTACGAGCAGTACTTC TRBJ2-7 NA few TRBV4-2
CAWQMGASWAYEQYF TGTGCCTGGCAAATGGGGGCAAGTTGGGCCTACGAGCAGTACTTC TRBJ2-7 NA medium-sized TRBV30
CASSGTVRETQYF TGTGCCAGCAGTGGGACAGTCCGGGAGACCCAGTACTTC TRBJ2-5 TRBD1 few TRBV6-5
CASSPRTGSTDTQYF TGTGCCAGCTCACCTAGGACAGGCTCCACAGATACGCAGTATTTT TRBJ2-3 TRBD1 medium-sized TRBV18
CASSSTAYNEQFF TGTGCCAGCAGCTCAACAGCCTACAATGAGCAGTTCTTC TRBJ2-1 NA NA TRBV7-9
CASSQDGQGVYNEQFF TGTGCCAGCAGCCAAGATGGACAAGGAGTTTACAATGAGCAGTTCTTC TRBJ2-1 NA NA TRBV4-2
CATSRDGGQGALGNTEAFF TGTGCCACCAGCAGAGATGGGGGACAGGGGGCCCTTGGGAACACTGAAGCTTTCTTT TRBJ1-1 TRBD1 medium-sized TRBV15
CSVAGQGHEQYF TGCAGCGTTGCGGGACAGGGCCACGAGCAGTACTTC TRBJ2-7 TRBD1 NA TRBV29-1
CASKETYNEQFF TGTGCCAGCAAGGAAACATACAATGAGCAGTTCTTC TRBJ2-1 NA medium-sized TRBV6-2/TRBV6-3
CAWSLAGGAGNTIYF TGTGCCTGGAGCCTAGCGGGGGGGGCTGGAAACACCATATATTTT TRBJ1-3 NA NA TRBV30
CSVGGRPGGSLSTDTQYF TGCAGCGTTGGGGGGCGTCCGGGGGGGAGCCTTAGCACAGATACGCAGTATTTT TRBJ2-3 TRBD2 medium-sized TRBV29-1
CSARDITGLDYNEQFF TGCAGTGCTAGAGATATTACGGGACTAGATTACAATGAGCAGTTCTTC TRBJ2-1 TRBD2 few TRBV20-1
CASSMLLASQETQYF TGCGCCAGCAGCATGCTACTAGCGTCTCAGGAGACCCAGTACTTC TRBJ2-5 TRBD2 NA TRBV5-1
CSAELGGRETQYF TGCAGTGCCGAGTTGGGAGGGAGAGAGACCCAGTACTTC TRBJ2-5 TRBD2 NA TRBV20-1
CASSYSRGVNQPQHF TGTGCCAGCAGTTACTCGAGGGGGGTGAATCAGCCCCAGCATTTT TRBJ1-5 NA NA TRBV6-5
CASSSYSYQETQYF TGTGCCAGCAGCTCATACAGCTATCAAGAGACCCAGTACTTC TRBJ2-5 NA NA TRBV7-9
CASSLRGGATYEQYF TGTGCCAGCAGCTTAAGAGGGGGCGCAACCTACGAGCAGTACTTC TRBJ2-7 TRBD1 NA TRBV7-3
CAGPQDWATNEKLFF TGTGCCGGCCCACAGGATTGGGCAACTAATGAAAAACTGTTTTTT TRBJ1-4 NA NA TRBV7-6
CASSQTGDRGRSWLSGANVLTF TGTGCCAGCAGCCAAACTGGGGACAGGGGGCGAAGCTGGCTCTCTGGGGCCAACGTCCTGACTTTC TRBJ2-6 TRBD1 few TRBV4-2
CASSEGTNEKLFF TGTGCCAGCAGTGAAGGAACTAATGAAAAACTGTTTTTT TRBJ1-4 NA medium-sized TRBV6-1
CASSLETNQETQYF TGTGCCAGCAGTTTAGAAACTAACCAAGAGACCCAGTACTTC TRBJ2-5 NA medium-sized TRBV12-3/TRBV12-4
CSVETGYTEAFF TGCAGCGTTGAAACAGGATACACTGAAGCTTTCTTT TRBJ1-1 NA medium-sized TRBV29-1
CASSRSMRNQPQHF TGTGCCAGCAGCCGAAGTATGAGGAATCAACCCCAGCATTTT TRBJ1-5 NA NA TRBV12-3/TRBV12-4
CASSPRLGQETQYF TGTGCCAGCTCACCACGGTTGGGGCAAGAGACCCAGTACTTC TRBJ2-5 NA medium-sized TRBV18